This T cell receptor beta chain was observed in a study of circulating and synovial CD4+ cells in juvenile arthritis. TCRdb keeps only in-frame clones here, not all; method: immunoSEQ multiplex PCR. The sample holds about 16,000 clones, about 90% seen once. Samples derive from patients with active juvenile idiopathic arthritis. Note on this clone: The antigen remains unidentified.

The CDR3 runs to 15 residues. The J segment lost 9 bases and the V segment lost 1 base, leaving 9 bases of the junction unmatched. CDR1 SEHNR and CDR2 FQNEAQ come from the germline V gene (reference sequence). Overall study findings and caveats: The pathogenic-like versus bulk T cell difference escaped Vbeta family analysis.

This TCR was recovered from a human donor with juvenile idiopathic arthritis. Sequencing used CD4+ T cells from blood. V is TRBV7-9 and J is TRBJ2-1, with 7 positions matching TRBD2. CDR3 region: CASSLVGGSWGEQFF. CDR3 DNA: TGTGCCAGCAGCTTAGTTGGCGGGAGCTGGGGTGAGCAGTTCTTC.